The clone carrying this TCR beta chain has just a few counts. Its target is not known. The record originates from a study of cytomegalovirus exposure and HLA in healthy donors. Looking at the study overall: Membership in the Caucasian-associated ancestry cluster was found for around 81% of approximately 400 genotyped donors. Study-wide points: Later analysis revealed greater clonal expansion in HLA-associated TCR beta chains than in equally common others. Within a later analysis, the majority of CMV-associated TCR beta chains appeared HLA-restricted. Later, an analysis found that common viral pathogens appeared to be linked with several of the most significant clusters.

The PCR had 60 Vbeta and 13 Jbeta primers. Clones were sequenced by immunoSEQ multiplex PCR, and TCRdb holds only the in-frame ones, with some missing. The sample shows 110,000 to 150,000 clones, around 75% of them seen only once. The germline V gene has CDR1 SGHNT and CDR2 YENEEA. V lost 1 base and J 5 bases, leaving 9 bases between the germline ends. The length of the CDR3 is 13 residues. The rearrangement joins TRBV11-3 to TRBJ2-7; D may be TRBD2 (6 bases). Sequenced material: PBMCs. This receptor was identified in a man under 40 in good health and CMV-seronegative. The CDR3 DNA follows: TGTGCCAGCAGCTTAGGGCCGGGGGACGAGCAGTACTTC. Translation: CASSLGPGDEQYF.